Shown below are 19 T cell receptor beta chains from a single sample sequenced in a study of CD8 T cells in ankylosing spondylitis. For these TCRs, the target antigens are not known. Study-wide points: Roughly 8 highly homologous variants formed a TCR beta motif that appeared characteristic of ankylosing spondylitis blood.

Each CDR3 protein is one row after TCRdb ran MiXCR on the 5' RACE reads. The repertoire consists of approximately 400,000 distinct CDR3 sequences, with roughly a sixth occurring once and the leading ten covering under 1.2%. The specimen sequenced was blood, either unsorted or a sorted T cell fraction (not recorded which). Source of these receptors: a male donor with ankylosing spondylitis.

This clonotype came up many times. The chain employs TRBV12-3 or TRBV12-4 and TRBJ2-1; tentatively, D is TRBD1 or TRBD2 (5 bases each). V lost 1 base and J lost 4, with 8 bases in between. There are 14 residues in the CDR3. This chain's CDR3 is CASSLGGVYNEQFF. CDR3 in DNA: TGTGCCAGCAGTTTAGGAGGGGTGTACAATGAGCAGTTCTTC.

The DNA of the CDR3 is TGTGCCAGCAGCTTCGGGGACAGGGCTGGGGCCAACGTCCTGACTTTC. It yields the protein CASSFGDRAGANVLTF. This rearrangement joins TRBV7-9 to TRBJ2-6; 9 bases line up with TRBD1. Trimming removed 3 bases from V and 2 bases from J; junction bases left unmatched: 2. Germline loops: CDR1 SEHNR, CDR2 FQNEAQ (reference sequence). The CDR3 sequence is 16 residues long. The variable domain in full, completed from reference TRBV7-9 and TRBJ2-6, reads DTGVSQNPRHKITKRGQNVTFRCDPISEHNRLYWYRQTLGQGPEFLTYFQNEAQLEKSRLLSDRFSAERPKGSFSTLEIQRTEQGDSAMYLCASSFGDRAGANVLTFGAGSRLTVL.

This clonotype was picked up many times. The chain has TRBV7-3 and TRBJ2-3; 11 bases are shared with TRBD2. In germline, CDR1 is SGHTA, CDR2 FQGTGA. The CDR3 has 14 amino acids. With V trimmed by 5 bases and J by 7 bases, 5 bases remained unmatched. The CDR3 DNA reads TGTGCCAGCAGCCCGACTAGCGGGGTGAATACGCAGTATTTT. This encodes CASSPTSGVNTQYF.

This rearrangement joins TRBV27 to TRBJ2-7; 7 positions agree with TRBD1. The CDR3 totals 15 residues. V gave up 2 bases and J gave up 3 bases; unmatched junction bases: 7. Germline V gene lookup returns CDR1 MNHEY and CDR2 SMNVEV (reference sequence). The CDR3 protein is CASSLKDRISYEQYF. For the CDR3, the DNA is TGTGCCAGCAGTTTAAAGGACAGGATAAGCTACGAGCAGTACTTC.

The rearrangement joins TRBV10-3 to TRBJ2-2, with D perhaps given as TRBD1 or TRBD2 (5 bases each). Germline CDR1 and CDR2: ENHRY and SYGVKD. The germline V and J ends were trimmed by 8 bases and 5 bases, with 15 bases remaining between them. The CDR3 has 14 amino acids. The CDR3 region has the DNA TGTGCCATCTCCGAGGGGACCCCGACCGGGGAGCTGTTTTTT. Translated, it gives CAISEGTPTGELFF.

Only a few counts were recorded for this clonotype. CDR3 nucleotides: TGCGCCAGCAACACAAACCCCGGGACAGGCGTGCAGTACTTC. Amino acid sequence: CASNTNPGTGVQYF. The chain uses TRBV5-1 and TRBJ2-7; 8 bases are a match to TRBD1. Germline assignment: CDR1 SGHRS and CDR2 YFSETQ. J gave up 9 bases and V 6 bases, and 14 bases lay outside the gene matches. The CDR3 sequence is 14 residues long.

This clonotype was counted at least ten times. This chain links TRBV12-3 or TRBV12-4 with TRBJ2-1, with TRBD2 matching 9 bases. V lost 6 bases to trimming and J lost 5 bases; unmatched junction nucleotides: 5. This CDR3 is 14 amino acids long. The CDR3 reads CASSLAGINNEQFF. As DNA, the CDR3 is TGTGCCAGCAGCCTAGCGGGGATAAACAATGAGCAGTTCTTC.

This clonotype was seen more than once but under ten times. The J gene is TRBJ1-5, the V gene TRBV3-1, with 10 nucleotides matching TRBD1. J lost 2 bases, V lost 5 bases, and 3 bases had no gene match. This CDR3 region has 15 residues. Germline CDR1 and CDR2: LGHDT and YNNKEL (reference sequence). The CDR3 loop reads CASSYGTGGNQPQHF. The CDR3 DNA is TGTGCCAGCAGCTACGGGACAGGGGGCAATCAGCCCCAGCATTTT.

This clonotype was seen many times. The gene calls are TRBV28 and TRBJ2-1; 10 bases line up with TRBD2. Germline loops: CDR1 MDHEN, CDR2 SYDVKM. The CDR3 totals 15 residues. After removal of 4 bases from V and 3 bases from J, the junction contained 3 bases not matched to a gene. CDR3 amino acids: CASSSGTSDYNEQFF. CDR3 DNA: TGTGCCAGCAGTTCCGGGACTAGCGACTACAATGAGCAGTTCTTC.

This clonotype was detected many times. This sequence joins TRBV20-1 and TRBJ2-5; 9 positions agree with TRBD1. Germline V CDR1 and CDR2: DFQATT, SNEGSKA (reference sequence). The CDR3 is 15 amino acids. J lost 5 bases, V lost 5 bases, and 12 bases had no gene match. The CDR3: CSAGRTGQGRETQYF. DNA for the CDR3: TGCAGTGCTGGGAGGACGGGACAGGGAAGGGAGACCCAGTACTTC.

Only a few counts were recorded for this clonotype. The chain couples TRBV28 to TRBJ2-5; D perhaps matches TRBD2 (5 bases). V lost 5 bases to trimming and J lost 3 bases, with 13 bases between them. The CDR3 is 14 residues long. Per germline, CDR1 MDHEN and CDR2 SYDVKM. CDR3: CASSPARGKETQYF. As DNA, the CDR3 is TGTGCCAGCAGTCCAGCCCGGGGAAAAGAGACCCAGTACTTC.

The J gene is TRBJ2-1, the V gene TRBV6-2 or TRBV6-3, with 10 bases that match TRBD2. The CDR3 is made up of 18 amino acids. Unmatched junction bases numbered 9, after V lost 0 bases and J lost 4 bases. Germline V gene sequence: CDR1 MNHEY, CDR2 SVGEGT. The CDR3 DNA is TGTGCCAGCAGTTACTCCCAAGGAATAGCGGGAGGTTACAATGAGCAGTTCTTC. Its protein product is CASSYSQGIAGGYNEQFF.

V usage is TRBV7-2 and J usage is TRBJ1-2, with D unclear. With 0 bases removed from V and 5 bases from J, the gap between germline ends came to 10 bases. Per the germline V gene, CDR1 is SGHTA and CDR2 is FQGNSA. The CDR3 is 14 amino acids. The CDR3: CASSLARRAYGYTF. CDR3 nucleotides: TGTGCCAGCAGCTTAGCCCGACGGGCATATGGCTACACCTTC.

This clonotype was detected only a few times. The chain uses TRBV20-1 and TRBJ2-7; 7 bases fit TRBD2. The CDR3 consists of 13 residues. CDR1 DFQATT and CDR2 SNEGSKA come from the germline V gene (reference sequence). The CDR3 region is CSLTRGGSYEQYF. The CDR3 bases are TGCAGCCTAACCCGCGGGGGCTCCTACGAGCAGTACTTC.

V and J are TRBV2 and TRBJ2-7; TRBD1 is a possible D gene (6 bases). The CDR3 is 14 amino acids. Per the germline V gene, CDR1 is SNHLY and CDR2 is FYNNEI. Trimming removed 4 bases from V and 2 bases from J, with 12 bases in between. This CDR3 is CASSATGIPYEQYF. Written as DNA, the CDR3 is TGTGCCAGCAGTGCCACAGGGATTCCCTACGAGCAGTACTTC.

This clonotype was seen repeatedly, ten times or more. The CDR3 region is CASSTGTGNQPQHF. CDR3 nucleotides: TGTGCCAGCAGCACCGGGACAGGGAATCAGCCCCAGCATTTT. The chain uses TRBV12-3 or TRBV12-4 and TRBJ1-5; TRBD1 agrees at 9 bases. V was pared by 6 bases and J by 4 bases, with 4 bases of the junction left unmatched. There are 14 residues in the CDR3.

J is TRBJ2-7 and V is TRBV2, with D unclear. V was pared by 1 base and J by 3 bases, with 10 bases between. Germline V gene data show CDR1 as SNHLY and CDR2 as FYNNEI. This CDR3 comprises 14 residues. The CDR3 coding sequence is TGTGCCAGCAGTGAAGGAGACTCAGGCTACGAGCAGTACTTC. This gives the protein CASSEGDSGYEQYF. The entire variable domain, with the rest obtained from reference TRBV2 and TRBJ2-7, is as follows: EPEVTQTPSHQVTQMGQEVILRCVPISNHLYFYWYRQILGQKVEFLVSFYNNEISEKSEIFDDQFSVERPDGSNFTLKIRSTKLEDSAMYFCASSEGDSGYEQYFGPGTRLTVT.

This clonotype occurred a few times. This chain links TRBV12-3 or TRBV12-4 with TRBJ2-1, with a possible D match to TRBD1 (6 bases). Trimming removed 4 bases from V and 5 bases from J, with 12 bases in between. This CDR3 has 14 residues. The CDR3 protein is CASSSRDMNNEQFF. CDR3 coding DNA: TGTGCCAGCAGTTCCCGGGACATGAACAATGAGCAGTTCTTC.

The chain couples TRBV28 to TRBJ1-5; no firm D call. The V end lost 5 bases, the J end lost 1 base, and 9 bases lay between the germline ends. This CDR3 has 14 amino acids. The germline V gene encodes CDR1 MDHEN and CDR2 SYDVKM. For the CDR3, the DNA is TGTGCCAGCAGTGACTCCTTCAGCAATCAGCCCCAGCATTTT. Its translation is CASSDSFSNQPQHF.